A single sample is the source of the 7 T cell receptor beta chains below, sequenced in a study of post-analysis software for immune sequencing data (dated by TCRdb to the mid-2010s). The library was made by PCR. Sequencing instrument: Illumina HiSeq 2500. To reduce PCR and sequencing biases, unique molecular identifiers were incorporated into the TCR beta cDNA libraries. TCRdb took the public reads, trimmed them with fastp at Q25, ran MiXCR for clone calling and kept in-frame beta chains. CDR3 protein duplicates are merged, each entry listing the most common genes and DNA. The sample yields about 810,000 distinct CDR3 sequences; about 57% were counted once. Together, the top ten hold 4.6% of the sample. The paper as a whole reports these results and caveats: Patients showed significantly higher frequencies than controls for roughly five TRBV segments, among them TRBV5-6, TRBV5-1 and TRBV20-1.

For these receptors, no antigen is known. Material: blood. The source is a girl between 10 and 17 years old with multiple sclerosis.

The genes are TRBV5-1 and TRBJ2-7; maybe TRBD1 (5 bases). Per germline, CDR1 SGHRS and CDR2 YFSETQ. Deletions cut 0 bases from V and 0 bases from J, with 10 bases between. The CDR3 is 15 residues long. The CDR3 loop is CASSLGQFSSYEQYF. DNA for the CDR3: TGCGCCAGCAGCTTGGGACAGTTCTCCTCCTACGAGCAGTACTTC.

Concerning this clonotype: Its ends do not fully match the called genes, so a read error is possible. This sequence joins TRBV20-1 and TRBJ2-7, with D unresolved. CDR1 and CDR2 from the germline V gene are DFQATT and SNEGSKA (reference sequence). The length of the CDR3 is 13 residues. The DNA for the CDR3 is TGCAGTGCCAGAGTGGCCCAATCCTACGAGCAGTACTTC. It encodes CSARVAQSYEQYF.

The chain employs TRBV9 and TRBJ1-2, with D uncertain. Germline assignment: CDR1 SGDLS and CDR2 YYNGEE. The CDR3 is 13 residues long. Trimming took 4 bases from V and 8 from J, leaving 15 bases between them. The CDR3 sequence is CASSQRPMEGYTF. CDR3 coding DNA: TGTGCCAGCAGCCAACGGCCGATGGAGGGCTACACCTTC. The whole variable domain, filled in from reference TRBV9 and TRBJ1-2, reads DSGVTQTPKHLITATGQRVTLRCSPRSGDLSVYWYQQSLDQGLQFLIQYYNGEERAKGNILERFSAQQFPDLHSELNLSSLELGDSALYFCASSQRPMEGYTFGSGTRLTVV.

The chain is built from TRBV2 and TRBJ1-4, with TRBD1 as a possible D gene (6 bases). The CDR3 contains 14 residues. Germline values: CDR1 SNHLY, CDR2 FYNNEI. Trimming removed 6 bases at V and 2 bases at J, with 10 bases between. The CDR3 DNA follows: TGTGCCAGCAGGAGGGGGGGCACTAATGAAAAACTGTTTTTT. It translates to CASRRGGTNEKLFF.

About this clonotype: Its ends do not fully match the called genes, so a read error is possible. The rearrangement links TRBV14 to TRBJ1-5; tentative D call: TRBD1 (5 bases). Germline lookup yields CDR1 SGHDN and CDR2 FVKESK. This CDR3 region has 17 residues. DNA for the CDR3: TGTGCTAGCAGCCAAGAGAGAAGGGAAGGGGGCAATCAGCCCCAGCATTTT. It is translated as CASSQERREGGNQPQHF.

This clonotype was seen only a few times. J is TRBJ2-5 and V is TRBV13, with D possibly matching TRBD1 (6 bases). V was pared by 2 bases and J by 0 bases, with 10 bases between. Germline CDR1 PRHDT, CDR2 FYEKMQ (reference sequence). CDR3 length: 15 amino acids. The CDR3 coding sequence is TGTGCCAGCAGCTTATGGGGGACAAACCAAGAGACCCAGTACTTC. Translation gives CASSLWGTNQETQYF.

V and J are TRBV29-1 and TRBJ2-3, with D possibly TRBD2 on 6 matching bases. V was trimmed by 4 bases and J by 10 bases, leaving 21 bases between them. Per the germline V gene, CDR1 is SQVTM and CDR2 is ANQGSEA. This CDR3 has 14 residues. CDR3: CSVVGLAHNTAQYF. CDR3 bases: TGCAGCGTTGTGGGGCTAGCGCATAACACAGCGCAGTATTTT.